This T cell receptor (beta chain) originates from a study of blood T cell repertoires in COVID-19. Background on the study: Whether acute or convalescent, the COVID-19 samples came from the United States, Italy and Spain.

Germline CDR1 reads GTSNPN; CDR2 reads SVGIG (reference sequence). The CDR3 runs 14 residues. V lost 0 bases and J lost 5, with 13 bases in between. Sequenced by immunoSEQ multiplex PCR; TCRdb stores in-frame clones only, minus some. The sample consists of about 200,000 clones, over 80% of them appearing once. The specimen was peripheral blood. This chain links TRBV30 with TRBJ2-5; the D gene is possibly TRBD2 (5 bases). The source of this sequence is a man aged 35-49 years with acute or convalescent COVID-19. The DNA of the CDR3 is TGTGCCTGGAGTGTATCAGAGGGCGGCGAGACCCAGTACTTC. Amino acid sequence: CAWSVSEGGETQYF.